This TCR beta chain was captured in a study of blood T cell repertoires in COVID-19. This clone has just a few counts. Germline V gives CDR1 MNHEY, CDR2 SVGAGI. The V end was cut by 8 bases, the J end by 5 bases, with 18 bases between. CDR3 size: 14 residues. The method was immunoSEQ multiplex PCR; TCRdb's version includes in-frame clones alone and lacks a portion of them. The data hold about 59,000 clones, with 65% to 85% observed a single time. Input material: peripheral blood. The genes are TRBV6-5 and TRBJ1-2, with a tentative D call TRBD1 (5 bases). This TCR came from a woman in her seventies with acute or convalescent COVID-19. The CDR3, as DNA: TGTGCCAGCCCTCGAGATCAGGGTGCTTATGGCTACACCTTC. Protein sequence: CASPRDQGAYGYTF.